Listed below are T cell receptor beta chains from one sample, sequenced in a study of T cells in Graves' hyperthyroidism and ophthalmopathy. TCRdb ran MiXCR on the multiplex PCR reads and lists one entry per CDR3 protein. The table lists 600,000 or so distinct CDR3 sequences, about 45% of them singletons. Material for sequencing was peripheral blood or thyroid tissue (not recorded which). These receptors all stem from a woman under 30 with Graves' hyperthyroidism. The CDR3 runs from the conserved cysteine through the conserved F or W. The D gene is left open where the match is weak. The size of a clone is reported for some rows only, either as once, few or many, or as a class for expanded clones.

v_call	clone_size	j_call	d_call	cdr3_nt	cdr3_aa
TRBV7-9	-	TRBJ1-5	TRBD1	TGTGCCAGCAGCCCACCAGGGGGGAGCAATCAGCCCCAGCATTTT	CASSPPGGSNQPQHF
TRBV11-2	-	TRBJ2-1	-	TGTGCCAGCAGAAGCCCGGTGGGGCAGTTCTTC	CASRSPVGQFF
TRBV25-1	-	TRBJ1-5	-	TGTGCCAGCTTGGCGGGGAGTGATAGCAATCAGCCCCAGCATTTT	CASLAGSDSNQPQHF
TRBV12-3/TRBV12-4	many	TRBJ1-5	TRBD1	TGTGCCAGCAGTGCTGAGGGACAGCTAAATCAGCCCCAGCATTTT	CASSAEGQLNQPQHF
TRBV12-3/TRBV12-4	few	TRBJ1-1	-	TGTGCCAGCAGTAGAGTCGTGAGTGGGGACACTGAAGCTTTCTTT	CASSRVVSGDTEAFF
TRBV13	few	TRBJ1-1	-	TGTGCCAGCAGCTTGGCTGGGGCCTACACTGAAGCTTTCTTT	CASSLAGAYTEAFF
TRBV20-1	-	TRBJ2-5	-	TGCAGTGCTAGACGGCGGGTGGTAGGTCTACGCGGGGAGACCCAGTACTTC	CSARRRVVGLRGETQYF
TRBV24-1	-	TRBJ2-7	-	TGTGCCACCAGTGATCCCCCACATTACGAGCAGTACTTC	CATSDPPHYEQYF
TRBV15	-	TRBJ2-5	-	TGTGCCACCAGCGGACACGGAACCGGGGCTCAAGAGACCCAGTACTTC	CATSGHGTGAQETQYF
TRBV29-1	-	TRBJ1-1	TRBD1	TGCAGCGTTGAAGAGGGGACAGGGGTCACTGAAGCTTTCTTT	CSVEEGTGVTEAFF
TRBV2	many	TRBJ2-5	-	TGTGCCAGCAGTTACTCCGGGGGCGTAAACCAAGAGACCCAGTACTTC	CASSYSGGVNQETQYF
TRBV19	-	TRBJ1-3	-	TGTGCCAGTAACCGGGCCCCTGGAAACACCATATATTTT	CASNRAPGNTIYF
TRBV7-9	many	TRBJ1-1	-	TGTGCCAGCAGCTTACCAGGGAACACTGAAGCTTTCTTT	CASSLPGNTEAFF
TRBV7-9	few	TRBJ1-3	-	TGTGCCAGCAGCATATACCGGACCTACCGAAGCTCTGGAAACACCATATATTTT	CASSIYRTYRSSGNTIYF
TRBV11-2	-	TRBJ1-1	TRBD1	TGTGCCAGCAGCTTAGGCCGGTTGGGACAGGGAAACACTGAAGCTTTCTTT	CASSLGRLGQGNTEAFF
TRBV7-4	-	TRBJ1-3	-	TGTGCCAGCAGGGAAATCTCTGGAAACACCATATATTTT	CASREISGNTIYF
TRBV25-1	-	TRBJ1-6	-	TGTGCCAGCAGTGACAGGGTTCTTTCACCCCTCCACTTT	CASSDRVLSPLHF
TRBV4-1	-	TRBJ2-5	TRBD1	TGCGCCAGCAGCCAAGTAAGGACAGGGGGAGGAGAGACCCAGTACTTC	CASSQVRTGGGETQYF
TRBV7-2	-	TRBJ2-7	TRBD2	TGTGCCAGCAGCTTAATTCAGGCGGGAGGTCCCTACGAGCAGTACTTC	CASSLIQAGGPYEQYF
TRBV5-5	few	TRBJ1-1	-	TGTGCCAGCATACTGAGATGGAACACTGAAGCTTTCTTT	CASILRWNTEAFF
TRBV7-9	-	TRBJ1-2	-	TGTGCCAGCAGCCAAGGGGATGGCTGCACCTTC	CASSQGDGCTF
TRBV20-1	-	TRBJ1-4	-	TGCAGTGCTAGAGACCACTATAGCAATCAGCAGACTAATGAAAAACTGTTTTTT	CSARDHYSNQQTNEKLFF
TRBV7-2	-	TRBJ1-1	-	TGTGCCAGCAGCTACAGGGTTGACACTGAAGCTTTCTTT	CASSYRVDTEAFF
TRBV10-3	many	TRBJ1-5	-	TGTGCCATCAGTGACTCAGAGAATCAGCCCCAGCATTTT	CAISDSENQPQHF
TRBV11-1	few	TRBJ2-5	-	TGTGCCAGCTCCAGTCTGGAAGAGACCCAGTACTTC	CASSSLEETQYF
TRBV2	-	TRBJ2-2	TRBD2	TGTGCCAGCAGACTAGCGAGGGACACCGGGGAGCTGTTTTTT	CASRLARDTGELFF
TRBV20-1	few	TRBJ1-1	-	TGCAGTGCTAGAGGTAGAGGGAGTTTCACTGAAGCTTTCTTT	CSARGRGSFTEAFF
TRBV11-3	-	TRBJ1-2	-	TGTGCCAGCAGCTTTGCGAAGGGCAGCTACACCTTC	CASSFAKGSYTF
TRBV19	few	TRBJ2-2	TRBD1	TGTGCCAGTAGTCTGGACAGGACCGGGGAGCTGTTTTTT	CASSLDRTGELFF
TRBV24-1	few	TRBJ2-5	-	TGTGCCACCAGTGAAGAGGGGTTCCAAGAGACCCAGTACTTC	CATSEEGFQETQYF